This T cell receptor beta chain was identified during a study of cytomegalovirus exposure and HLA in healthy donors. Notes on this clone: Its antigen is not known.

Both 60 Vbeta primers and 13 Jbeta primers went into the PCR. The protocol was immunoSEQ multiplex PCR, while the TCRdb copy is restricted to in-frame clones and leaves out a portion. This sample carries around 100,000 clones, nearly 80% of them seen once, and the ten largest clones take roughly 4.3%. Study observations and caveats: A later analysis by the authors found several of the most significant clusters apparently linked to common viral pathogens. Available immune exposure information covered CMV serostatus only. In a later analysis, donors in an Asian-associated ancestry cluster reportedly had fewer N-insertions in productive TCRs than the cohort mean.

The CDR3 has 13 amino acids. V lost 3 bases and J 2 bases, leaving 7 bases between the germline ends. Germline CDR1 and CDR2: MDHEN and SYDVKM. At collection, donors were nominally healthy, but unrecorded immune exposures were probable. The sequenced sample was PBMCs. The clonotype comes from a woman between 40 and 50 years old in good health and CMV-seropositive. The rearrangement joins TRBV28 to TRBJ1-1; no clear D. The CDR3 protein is CASSFRRNTEAFF. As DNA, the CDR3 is TGTGCCAGCAGTTTCAGGCGAAACACTGAAGCTTTCTTT. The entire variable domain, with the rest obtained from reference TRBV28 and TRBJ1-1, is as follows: DVKVTQSSRYLVKRTGEKVFLECVQDMDHENMFWYRQDPGLGLRLIYFSYDVKMKEKGDIPEGYSVSREKKERFSLILESASTNQTSMYLCASSFRRNTEAFFGQGTRLTVV.